This is a list of T cell receptor beta chains from one sample in a study of shared clonotypes between healthy human individuals. Generated by immunoSEQ multiplex PCR, the TCRdb table keeps only in-frame clones and is missing some. The data contain some 1 million clones, about 76% of them seen just once; the ten biggest clones take up 1.2% to 1.5%. The material sequenced was memory CD4+ T cells sorted from blood. All receptors come from a man in his late teens or twenties in good health. Each CDR3 is given with its conserved first and last residue. Fields, in order: J gene, clone size, V gene, D gene, CDR3 protein, CDR3 DNA. A D gene is named only where the DNA matches it firmly. Clone size is given for some rows only: seen once, a few or many times, or a class if the clone is expanded.

TRBJ2-1 - TRBV2 - CASTPPPGTSYNEQFF TGTGCCAGCACCCCACCCCCCGGGACTTCTTACAATGAGCAGTTCTTC
TRBJ2-1 - TRBV5-6 - CASSPGGYGYPSYNEQFF TGTGCCAGCAGCCCCGGGGGTTACGGTTACCCCTCCTACAATGAGCAGTTCTTC
TRBJ2-3 - TRBV5-1 - CASSPWGRGGDTQYF TGCGCCAGCAGCCCGTGGGGACGCGGCGGAGATACGCAGTATTTT
TRBJ2-1 - TRBV19 - CASSHRQYNEQFF TGTGCCAGTTCCCATCGACAGTACAATGAGCAGTTCTTC
TRBJ2-6 once TRBV7-6 - CASSLSPPVDPGANVLTF TGTGCCAGCAGCTTGTCACCGCCCGTGGACCCTGGGGCCAACGTCCTGACTTTC
TRBJ2-7 once TRBV21-1 - CASSSGTGGCSPF TGTGCCAGCAGCTCTGGGACGGGGGGTTGCTCCCCCTTC
TRBJ1-2 once TRBV7-9 TRBD1 CASSTRDRAKHGYTF TGTGCCAGCAGCACCAGGGACAGGGCAAAGCATGGCTACACCTTC
TRBJ1-1 - TRBV18 TRBD1 CASSATSGGKNTEAFF TGTGCCAGCTCAGCAACCTCAGGGGGGAAGAACACTGAAGCTTTCTTT
TRBJ2-1 - TRBV30 - CAWSIRTNEQFF TGTGCCTGGAGTATCAGGACGAATGAGCAGTTCTTC
TRBJ1-6 - TRBV30 - CATQIYNSPLHF TGTGCCACCCAGATTTATAATTCACCCCTCCACTTT
TRBJ2-3 - TRBV7-2 - CASSLLQSDTQYF TGTGCCAGCAGCTTACTACAGTCAGATACGCAGTATTTT
TRBJ2-1 - TRBV6-1 - CATRDFGSNEQFF TGTGCCACGAGGGACTTCGGGAGCAATGAGCAGTTCTTC
TRBJ1-6 few TRBV19 - CASSVTQGSNSPLHF TGTGCCAGTAGTGTGACGCAGGGGTCTAATTCACCCCTCCACTTT
TRBJ2-3 few TRBV9 - CASSYRGGNADTQYF TGTGCCAGCAGCTATAGAGGGGGGAATGCAGATACGCAGTATTTT
TRBJ2-7 - TRBV5-6 - CASSLYTGTRLNEQYF TGTGCCAGCAGCTTGTATACCGGGACACGACTTAACGAGCAGTACTTC
TRBJ1-6 - TRBV4-1 - CASSQAKRNSPLHF TGCGCCAGCAGCCAGGCAAAACGGAATTCACCCCTCCACTTT
TRBJ1-1 - TRBV2 - CASSPERVYAEAFF TGTGCCAGCAGTCCCGAAAGGGTTTACGCTGAAGCTTTCTTT
TRBJ1-4 - TRBV5-6 - CASSLKQGSNEKLFF TGTGCCAGCAGCTTGAAGCAGGGCTCTAATGAAAAACTGTTTTTT
TRBJ1-5 - TRBV7-2 - CASSLEASQPQHF TGTGCCAGCAGCCTAGAGGCGAGTCAGCCCCAGCATTTT
TRBJ2-2 - TRBV30 - CAWSRQIPMFF TGTGCCTGGAGCCGTCAAATTCCGATGTTTTTT
TRBJ2-5 - TRBV30 TRBD2 CAWSVGVAGYQETQYF TGTGCCTGGAGTGTAGGGGTAGCGGGATACCAAGAGACCCAGTACTTC
TRBJ1-2 - TRBV7-9 - CASSKRSGDGYTF TGTGCCAGCAGCAAACGATCGGGGGATGGCTACACCTTC
TRBJ2-1 - TRBV6-1 TRBD1 CASSAQGNEQFF TGTGCCAGCAGTGCACAGGGGAATGAGCAGTTCTTC
TRBJ2-7 - TRBV30 - CAWSIGRGEQYF TGTGCCTGGAGTATAGGCCGGGGCGAGCAGTACTTC
TRBJ1-1 few TRBV11-3 - CASSPQGNTEAFF TGTGCCAGCAGCCCACAGGGGAACACTGAAGCTTTCTTT
TRBJ1-2 - TRBV6-1 TRBD1 CASSEGTGGNYGYTF TGTGCCAGCAGTGAAGGGACAGGGGGGAACTATGGCTACACCTTC
TRBJ2-3 - TRBV7-2 - CASTVSRGVTSTDTQYF TGTGCCAGCACGGTCTCTCGCGGGGTGACTAGCACAGATACGCAGTATTTT
TRBJ2-5 - TRBV27 TRBD1 CASSLEGAKSPETQYF TGTGCCAGCAGTTTAGAGGGGGCGAAATCTCCAGAGACCCAGTACTTC
TRBJ1-5 - TRBV2 TRBD1 CASSSPKGTEALTHNQPQHF TGTGCCAGCAGTTCTCCGAAGGGGACAGAAGCTTTAACCCACAATCAGCCCCAGCATTTT
TRBJ2-7 - TRBV21-1 - CASSRGPGQIYEQYF TGTGCCAGCAGCAGGGGACCGGGACAAATTTACGAGCAGTACTTC
TRBJ2-7 - TRBV7-7 TRBD2 CASSQTSLGEQYF TGTGCTAGCAGCCAGACTAGCTTAGGCGAGCAGTACTTC
TRBJ1-5 - TRBV2 - CASQGGGSYNQPQHF TGTGCCAGCCAAGGGGGAGGGTCATACAATCAGCCCCAGCATTTT
TRBJ2-3 - TRBV11-2 - CASSLVGAKSTDTQYF TGTGCCAGCAGCTTAGTCGGAGCGAAAAGCACAGATACGCAGTATTTT
TRBJ2-1 few TRBV6-1 - CASSEPISAGSYNEQFF TGTGCCAGCAGTGAACCAATTTCGGCCGGCTCCTACAATGAGCAGTTCTTC
TRBJ2-7 - TRBV5-1 - CASSLVQGEGGGQYF TGCGCCAGCAGCTTGGTCCAGGGTGAGGGAGGCGGGCAGTACTTC
TRBJ2-5 - TRBV14 - CASSQESGLAETQYF TGTGCCAGCAGCCAAGAGTCAGGGTTGGCAGAGACCCAGTACTTC
TRBJ2-1 - TRBV4-1 TRBD2 CASSRLALSEEQFF TGCGCCAGCAGCCGACTAGCGCTTTCGGAGGAGCAGTTCTTC
TRBJ2-3 once TRBV28 TRBD1 CASTNGGQGVTDTQYF TGTGCCAGCACCAATGGGGGACAGGGGGTTACAGATACGCAGTATTTT
TRBJ2-7 - TRBV19 - CASSILPGNSYEQYF TGTGCCAGTAGTATCCTCCCCGGAAACTCCTACGAGCAGTACTTC
TRBJ2-2 - TRBV11-2 TRBD2 CASSFELAGRTGELFF TGTGCCAGCAGCTTTGAATTAGCGGGTAGAACCGGGGAGCTGTTTTTT
TRBJ2-5 - TRBV4-3 - CASSQGDGRTGTQYF TGCGCCAGCAGCCAAGGAGACGGGAGAACTGGGACCCAGTACTTC
TRBJ1-5 - TRBV19 - CASSIGGNQPQHF TGTGCCAGTAGTATAGGAGGCAATCAGCCCCAGCATTTT
TRBJ1-1 - TRBV6-5 - CASSYSWQGNTEAFF TGTGCCAGCAGTTACTCTTGGCAGGGGAACACTGAAGCTTTCTTT
TRBJ2-2 - TRBV25-1 TRBD1 CASSENRGRGFNTGELFF TGTGCCAGCAGTGAAAACAGGGGGCGCGGGTTTAACACCGGGGAGCTGTTTTTT
TRBJ2-1 - TRBV7-9 TRBD2 CASSPRGGVNNEQFF TGTGCCAGCAGCCCCCGGGGGGGCGTTAACAATGAGCAGTTCTTC
TRBJ1-1 few TRBV9 - CASSRLDSSSEAFF TGTGCCAGCAGCCGCTTGGACAGCTCCTCTGAAGCTTTCTTT
TRBJ2-3 - TRBV20-1 TRBD1 CSAQGLDTQYF TGCAGTGCACAGGGGCTGGATACGCAGTATTTT
TRBJ1-2 - TRBV27 - CASSQGLGGYTF TGTGCCAGCAGTCAGGGGTTGGGAGGCTACACCTTC
TRBJ1-2 - TRBV4-3 - CASSQDMADYYGYTF TGCGCCAGCAGCCAAGATATGGCGGATTACTATGGCTACACCTTC
TRBJ1-1 - TRBV18 - CASSPPSQGWNTEAFF TGTGCCAGCTCACCACCCTCTCAGGGATGGAACACTGAAGCTTTCTTT
TRBJ2-1 - TRBV5-4 TRBD2 CASSVMGLAPDEQFF TGTGCCAGCAGCGTCATGGGACTAGCCCCTGATGAGCAGTTCTTC
TRBJ2-3 once TRBV2 TRBD1 CASSGQGAGDTQYF TGTGCCAGCAGTGGACAGGGGGCGGGAGATACGCAGTATTTT
TRBJ1-1 - TRBV29-1 - CSVTGTPEGSTEAFF TGCAGCGTTACCGGGACTCCCGAGGGCAGCACTGAAGCTTTCTTT
TRBJ2-3 - TRBV5-1 TRBD2 CASSFLAGGPDTQYF TGCGCCAGCAGCTTTCTGGCGGGAGGGCCAGATACGCAGTATTTT
TRBJ1-1 few TRBV5-3 - CARSLARETNTEAFF TGTGCCAGAAGCTTGGCGAGGGAAACGAACACTGAAGCTTTCTTT
TRBJ1-2 once TRBV12-5 - CASGLVLDRTISSYGYTF TGTGCTAGTGGTTTGGTATTGGACAGAACTATTTCGTCCTATGGCTACACCTTC
TRBJ2-7 - TRBV9 - CASPRRMGSTYEQYF TGTGCCAGCCCGCGTCGCATGGGGTCGACCTACGAGCAGTACTTC